This paragraph covers one T cell receptor beta chain sequence. The antigen is not known. These data originate in a study of CD8 T cells in Susac syndrome. The study, taken as a whole, reports: The study conceded that relatively few individuals underwent its TCR sequencing and HLA analysis.

Reverse transcription of roughly 0.45 to 1 ug RNA was carried out with random hexamers. By means of immunoSEQ multiplex PCR, TCR beta CDR3 spanning 54 Vbeta and 13 Jbeta underwent amplification. One entry per CDR3 protein results from TCRdb running MiXCR on the immunoSEQ multiplex PCR reads. The repertoire holds 69,000 or so distinct CDR3 sequences, with 85% to 95% as singletons. The CDR3 contains 13 residues. Germline V CDR1 and CDR2: LGHNA, YSLEER. Trimming took 0 bases from V and 3 from J, leaving 5 bases between them. CD8+ and CD4+ T cells circulating in blood were sequenced for TCR beta. As controls, healthy donors matched for age and sex were used.

V usage is TRBV4-3 and J usage is TRBJ1-2; D not resolved. The TCR was taken from a human donor in good health. The source material was CD8+ T cells from PBMCs. CDR3 loop: CASSQDGHYGYTF. For the CDR3, the DNA is TGCGCCAGCAGCCAAGACGGTCACTATGGCTACACCTTC.